This T cell receptor (beta chain) comes out of a study of multiple sclerosis patients with progressive multifocal leukoencephalopathy. Each PCR contained spiked synthetic TR CDR3 controls spanning every V-J pairing. Only in-frame clones appear in the TCRdb table, and some are missing; sequencing was by immunoSEQ multiplex PCR. Here the sample spans around 32,000 clones, approximately 92% being singletons. The CDR3 has 11 residues. Germline loops: CDR1 PRHDT, CDR2 FYEKMQ (reference sequence). Deletions cut 5 bases from V and 14 bases from J, with 15 bases between. General observations from the study: Lower normalized Shannon entropy suggested reduced TRB diversity in most PML patients. At PML onset, no shared TRBV or TRBJ gene usage was seen.

Concerning this clone: Its antigen is undetermined.

The sample's time point: before natalizumab initiation. The T0 samples predate the first natalizumab infusion. The clonotype comes from a man aged 25 to 40 with multiple sclerosis. The sequencing sample was made of PBMCs. The rearrangement uses TRBV13 and TRBJ1-2, with no clear D. The CDR3 sequence: CASSVEGFWTF. CDR3 bases: TGTGCCAGCAGCGTAGAGGGATTCTGGACCTTC.